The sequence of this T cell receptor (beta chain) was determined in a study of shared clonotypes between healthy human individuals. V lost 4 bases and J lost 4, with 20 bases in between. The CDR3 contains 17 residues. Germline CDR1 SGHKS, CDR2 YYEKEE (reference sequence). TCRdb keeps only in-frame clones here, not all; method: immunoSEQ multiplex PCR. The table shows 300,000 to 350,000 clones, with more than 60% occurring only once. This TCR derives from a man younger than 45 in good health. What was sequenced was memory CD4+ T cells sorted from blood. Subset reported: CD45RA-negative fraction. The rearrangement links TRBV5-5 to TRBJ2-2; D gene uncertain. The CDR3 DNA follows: TGTGCCAGCAGCCTCCCCGGGCCTGATTGGGCCACCGGGGAGCTGTTTTTT. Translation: CASSLPGPDWATGELFF.